One and the same sample provided the 22 T cell receptor beta chains below, sequenced in a study of blood T cell repertoires in COVID-19. Clones were sequenced by immunoSEQ multiplex PCR, and TCRdb holds only the in-frame ones, with some missing. Found here are 45,000 to 70,000 clones, more than 60% of them singletons; the top ten hold roughly a sixth. Sequencing was performed on peripheral blood. The source of these receptors is a woman aged 45-65 years with active or convalescent COVID-19.

V and J are TRBV6-1 and TRBJ1-5; 10 nucleotides line up with TRBD1. The germline V gene has CDR1 MNHNS and CDR2 SASEGT. V shed 4 bases, J shed 6 bases, and the junction held 15 bases outside the gene matches. This CDR3 contains 18 residues. The CDR3 DNA reads TGTGCCAGCAGTGCGACACCGACCGGGACAGGGGAATTTCAGCCCCAGCATTTT. It specifies CASSATPTGTGEFQPQHF.

The J gene is TRBJ2-1, the V gene TRBV7-2, with TRBD1 as a possible D gene (6 bases). The CDR3 totals 15 residues. Germline V gene data show CDR1 as SGHTA and CDR2 as FQGNSA. Trimming pared 5 bases from V and 4 bases from J, leaving 15 bases between. In DNA form, the CDR3 reads TGTGCCAGCAGCCGGGACAACGGGTATTACAATGAGCAGTTCTTC. Protein sequence: CASSRDNGYYNEQFF.

The rearrangement uses TRBV5-1 and TRBJ1-6; no firm D call. Germline CDR1 and CDR2: SGHRS and YFSETQ. The CDR3 runs 15 residues. Trimming took off 6 bases at V and 9 bases at J, with 19 bases between the two ends. Here the CDR3 reads CASTLGAEGSSPLHF. The CDR3 DNA is TGCGCCAGCACCCTTGGTGCAGAAGGGAGTTCACCCCTCCACTTT.

This chain connects TRBV5-6 to TRBJ1-2; D is undetermined. CDR1 and CDR2 (germline): SGHDT, YYEEEE. The CDR3 consists of 15 residues. V lost 3 bases, J lost 5 bases, and 17 bases lay in between. The CDR3: CASSSAGRQVYGYTF. The CDR3, as DNA: TGTGCCAGCAGCTCGGCCGGCAGGCAGGTTTATGGCTACACCTTC.

DNA of the CDR3: TGTGCCAGCAGCTTTAGAGACACTGTCACAGATACGCAGTATTTT. Protein product: CASSFRDTVTDTQYF. This chain connects TRBV5-6 to TRBJ2-3; unclear D gene. The CDR3 extends over 15 amino acids. Germline CDR1 SGHDT, CDR2 YYEEEE. V lost 2 bases to trimming and J lost 2 bases, with 12 bases between them.

This clone is a singleton in its sample. The V and J genes are TRBV30 and TRBJ1-2, with 8 bases aligning to TRBD1. The J segment lost 4 bases and the V segment lost 2 bases, leaving 6 bases of the junction unmatched. Germline loops: CDR1 GTSNPN, CDR2 SVGIG (reference sequence). This CDR3 spans 14 amino acids. The CDR3 is CAWSSRGQGYGYTF. The DNA for the CDR3 is TGTGCCTGGAGTTCCAGGGGGCAGGGCTATGGCTACACCTTC.

V gene TRBV29-1 combines with J gene TRBJ2-1; perhaps TRBD1 as D (5 bases). Germline values: CDR1 SQVTM, CDR2 ANQGSEA. This CDR3 contains 14 residues. Trimming took 5 bases from V and 1 from J, leaving 12 bases between them. The CDR3 region has the DNA TGCAGCGTTTCTGCAGGGTCTTCCTACAATGAGCAGTTCTTC. This translates into CSVSAGSSYNEQFF.

The rearrangement joins TRBV28 to TRBJ1-4; D is possibly TRBD1 (5 bases). V dropped 5 bases and J dropped 5 bases, with 15 bases sitting between them. CDR3 length: 15 residues. CDR1 is MDHEN and CDR2 is SYDVKM in the germline V gene. In DNA, the CDR3 is TGTGCCAGCAGTCCCACGGGGGGAGGGAATGAAAAACTGTTTTTT. It specifies CASSPTGGGNEKLFF. Filled out from reference TRBV28 and TRBJ1-4, the complete variable domain reads DVKVTQSSRYLVKRTGEKVFLECVQDMDHENMFWYRQDPGLGLRLIYFSYDVKMKEKGDIPEGYSVSREKKERFSLILESASTNQTSMYLCASSPTGGGNEKLFFGSGTQLSVL.

The V and J genes are TRBV27 and TRBJ2-7; 7 bases align to TRBD1. Germline lookup yields CDR1 MNHEY and CDR2 SMNVEV (reference sequence). Trimming cost V 5 bases and J 6 bases; bases outside gene matches: 10. CDR3 size: 14 residues. In DNA form, the CDR3 reads TGTGCCAGCAGTACAGGGGAAGGTTGGTCCGAGCAGTACTTC. Translating gives CASSTGEGWSEQYF.

This clone was seen only once. The chain is built from TRBV27 and TRBJ1-2; 7 bases map to TRBD1. CDR1 is MNHEY and CDR2 is SMNVEV in the germline V gene (reference sequence). The CDR3 has 14 amino acids. The ends lost 5 bases at V and 6 bases at J; junction bases unmatched: 9. The CDR3 nucleotides are TGTGCCAGCAGTCCCCTGACAGGGACGGATGGCTACACCTTC. This translates into CASSPLTGTDGYTF.

The rearrangement links TRBV6-6 to TRBJ2-6; a weak D match, TRBD1 (5 bases). Trimming removed 6 bases at V and 1 base at J, with 13 bases between. Per germline, CDR1 MNHNY and CDR2 SVGAGI (reference sequence). This CDR3 has 16 residues. CDR3 loop: CASSQGTRSGANVLTF. In nucleotides, the CDR3 is TGTGCCAGCAGCCAGGGAACTCGTTCTGGGGCCAACGTCCTGACTTTC.

This clone was seen repeatedly, ten times or more. The chain employs TRBV7-9 and TRBJ2-2; D is undetermined. Looked up from germline, CDR1 is SEHNR and CDR2 is FQNEAQ (reference sequence). With 5 bases removed from V and 3 bases from J, the gap between germline ends came to 10 bases. The CDR3 contains 14 residues. The CDR3 sequence is CASSAMGDTGELFF. The DNA for the CDR3 is TGTGCCAGCAGCGCCATGGGCGACACCGGGGAGCTGTTTTTT.

The gene calls are TRBV10-3 and TRBJ1-2; perhaps TRBD1 as D (5 bases). Germline V gives CDR1 ENHRY, CDR2 SYGVKD. V was pared by 7 bases and J by 1 base, with 13 bases between. The CDR3 length is 14 residues. CDR3 loop: CAIKAGIRNYGYTF. The CDR3 coding sequence is TGTGCCATCAAGGCAGGGATTCGTAACTATGGCTACACCTTC.

The CDR3 reads CASSAEASYEQYF. Written as DNA, the CDR3 is TGTGCCAGCTCAGCGGAGGCCTCCTACGAGCAGTACTTC. The V gene is TRBV18, the J gene TRBJ2-7, with TRBD2 as a possible D gene (5 bases). The length of the CDR3 is 13 residues. The V gene's germline CDR1 is KGHSH and CDR2 LQKENI. Trimming removed 5 bases from V and 0 bases from J, with 8 bases in between.

The gene calls are TRBV10-2 and TRBJ2-2; TRBD1 is a possible D gene (6 bases). Germline V gene lookup returns CDR1 WSHSY and CDR2 SAAADI. The CDR3 length is 13 residues. Trimming pared 6 bases from V and 4 bases from J, leaving 9 bases between. In nucleotides, the CDR3 is TGCGCCAGCAGAACAGGGTTCACCGGGGAGCTGTTTTTT. Protein sequence: CASRTGFTGELFF.

This chain connects TRBV19 to TRBJ1-1; 9 bases are a match to TRBD1. The J segment lost 1 base and the V segment lost 2 bases, leaving 5 bases of the junction unmatched. The CDR3 spans 16 residues. The germline V gene encodes CDR1 LNHDA and CDR2 SQIVND (reference sequence). CDR3 bases: TGTGCCAGTAGTATACTAAGGGGACAGGGGAACACTGAAGCTTTCTTT. Its protein is CASSILRGQGNTEAFF.

The gene calls are TRBV12-5 and TRBJ2-3, with D maybe TRBD1 (6 bases). Germline-derived CDR1 and CDR2 are LGHNT and FRNRAP. The CDR3 consists of 16 residues. V was cut by 4 bases and J by 3 bases, with 17 bases left in between. The chain's CDR3 is CASGWNRVGSTDTQYF. CDR3 sequence (DNA): TGTGCTAGTGGTTGGAACAGGGTCGGCTCTACAGATACGCAGTATTTT.

The V and J genes are TRBV3-1 (or the pseudogene TRBV3-2) and TRBJ1-1; D uncertain. CDR1 and CDR2 (germline): LGHDT, YNNKEL (reference sequence). Trimming cost V 5 bases and J 1 base, with 11 bases left between them. This CDR3 is 14 amino acids long. The DNA for the CDR3 is TGTGCCAGCAGCGCCCTGGAGTCGAACACTGAAGCTTTCTTT. Amino acid sequence: CASSALESNTEAFF.

The chain links TRBV7-8 to TRBJ1-1, with D tentatively TRBD1 (5 bases). CDR1 is SGHVS, CDR2 FQNEAQ, per germline. V was shortened by 5 bases and J by 1 base, with 8 bases between the two germline ends. This CDR3 comprises 13 residues. CDR3 amino acids: CASSMTENTEAFF. The CDR3 coding sequence is TGTGCCAGCAGCATGACAGAGAACACTGAAGCTTTCTTT.

The sample holds one count of this clone. This chain connects TRBV5-4 to TRBJ2-1; 10 bases map to TRBD2. This CDR3 contains 15 residues. Losses at the gene ends were 4 bases for V and 8 bases for J; bases not matched to a gene: 9. Germline CDR1 and CDR2: SGHNT and YYREEE (reference sequence). CDR3 coding DNA: TGTGCCAGCAGCGTCTACAGCGGGAGGGCCTATGAGCAGTTCTTC. This encodes CASSVYSGRAYEQFF.

The rearrangement joins TRBV5-4 to TRBJ2-2; 8 bases fit TRBD2. V lost 4 bases, J lost 6 bases, and 8 bases stayed unmatched. The CDR3 length is 15 residues. Germline CDR1 SGHNT, CDR2 YYREEE (reference sequence). CDR3 sequence (DNA): TGTGCCAGCAGCCCGACAGCGGGGGTGGCCGGGGAGCTGTTTTTT. It yields the protein CASSPTAGVAGELFF.

V is TRBV2 and J is TRBJ2-5; a possible D gene is TRBD2 (5 bases). CDR3 length: 17 residues. V was clipped by 1 base and J by 5 bases, with 20 bases between them. Germline CDR1 is SNHLY and CDR2 is FYNNEI. As DNA, the CDR3 is TGTGCCAGCAGTGAAGATTTAACCGGGATCACGTCGGAGACCCAGTACTTC. Protein product: CASSEDLTGITSETQYF. Full variable domain (missing parts from reference TRBV2 and TRBJ2-5): EPEVTQTPSHQVTQMGQEVILRCVPISNHLYFYWYRQILGQKVEFLVSFYNNEISEKSEIFDDQFSVERPDGSNFTLKIRSTKLEDSAMYFCASSEDLTGITSETQYFGPGTRLLVL.